This TCR beta chain was captured in a study of blood T cell repertoires in COVID-19. Across the study: COVID-19 samples collected from the United States, Italy and Spain covered acute and convalescent phases.

This CDR3 contains 12 residues. V was trimmed by 4 bases and J by 5 bases, leaving 7 bases between them. The germline V gene encodes CDR1 SGDLS and CDR2 YYNGEE. TCRdb's table, derived via immunoSEQ multiplex PCR, lists solely in-frame clones and lacks some. The table shows about 200,000 clones, with 70% to 90% occurring only once. The chain employs TRBV9 and TRBJ2-1; unclear D gene. The receptor was derived from a man aged 30-40 years who had recovered from COVID-19. Specimen: PBMCs or T cells enriched from blood (not recorded which). CDR3 DNA: TGTGCCAGCAGCCCAGTAAACAATGAGCAGTTCTTC. It encodes CASSPVNNEQFF.